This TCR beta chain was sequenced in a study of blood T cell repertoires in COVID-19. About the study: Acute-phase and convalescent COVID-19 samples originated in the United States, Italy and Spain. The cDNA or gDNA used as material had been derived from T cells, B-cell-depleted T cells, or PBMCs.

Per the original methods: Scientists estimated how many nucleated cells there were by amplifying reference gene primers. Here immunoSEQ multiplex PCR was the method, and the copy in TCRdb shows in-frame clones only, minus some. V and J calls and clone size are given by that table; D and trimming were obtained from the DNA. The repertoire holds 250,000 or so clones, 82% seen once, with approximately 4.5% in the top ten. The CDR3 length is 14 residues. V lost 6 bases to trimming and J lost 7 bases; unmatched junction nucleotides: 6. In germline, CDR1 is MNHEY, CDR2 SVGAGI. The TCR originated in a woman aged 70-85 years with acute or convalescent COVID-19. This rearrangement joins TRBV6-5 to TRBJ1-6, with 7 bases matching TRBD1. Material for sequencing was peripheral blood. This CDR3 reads CASRTGQTNSPLHF. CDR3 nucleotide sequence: TGTGCCAGCAGGACGGGACAGACCAATTCACCCCTCCACTTT.